This T cell receptor (beta chain) originates from a study of T cell changes during pregnancy in multiple sclerosis. Clones were read by immunoSEQ multiplex PCR, and TCRdb kept only the in-frame ones, dropping some. The table includes about 60,000 clones, 85% to 95% detected once. The trim removed 3 bases at V and 0 bases at J, leaving 5 bases unmatched. This CDR3 is 18 amino acids long. CDR1 and CDR2 from the germline V gene are SGHRS and YFSETQ. The sequence came from a female donor with multiple sclerosis, enrolled in a pregnancy study. The V call is TRBV5-1, the J call TRBJ2-1, with 14 bases lining up with TRBD2. Sequenced here: peripheral blood, sampled after pregnancy. DNA of the CDR3: TGCGCCAGCAGCTCGGGACTAGCGGGAGCCGACTCCTACAATGAGCAGTTCTTC. It encodes CASSSGLAGADSYNEQFF.